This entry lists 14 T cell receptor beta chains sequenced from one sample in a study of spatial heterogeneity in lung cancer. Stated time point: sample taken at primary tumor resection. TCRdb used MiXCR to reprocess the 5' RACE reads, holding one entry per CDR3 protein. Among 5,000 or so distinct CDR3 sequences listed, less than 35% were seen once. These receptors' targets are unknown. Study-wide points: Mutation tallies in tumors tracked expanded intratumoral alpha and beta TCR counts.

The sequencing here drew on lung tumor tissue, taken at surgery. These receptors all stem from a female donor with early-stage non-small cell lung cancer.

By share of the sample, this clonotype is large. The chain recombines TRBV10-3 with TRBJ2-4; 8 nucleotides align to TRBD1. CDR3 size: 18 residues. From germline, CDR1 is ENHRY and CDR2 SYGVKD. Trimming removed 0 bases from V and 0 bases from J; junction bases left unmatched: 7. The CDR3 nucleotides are TGTGCCATCAGTGAGTCTGGGACAGGCAATCTAGCCAAAAACATTCAGTACTTC. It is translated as CAISESGTGNLAKNIQYF.

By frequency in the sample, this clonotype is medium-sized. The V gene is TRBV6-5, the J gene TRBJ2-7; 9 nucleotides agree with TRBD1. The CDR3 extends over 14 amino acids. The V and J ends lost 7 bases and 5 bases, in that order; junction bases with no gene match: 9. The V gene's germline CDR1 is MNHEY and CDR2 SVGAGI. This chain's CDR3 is CASTAGQGLNEQYF. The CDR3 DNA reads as TGTGCCAGCACCGCCGGACAGGGGTTGAACGAGCAGTACTTC.

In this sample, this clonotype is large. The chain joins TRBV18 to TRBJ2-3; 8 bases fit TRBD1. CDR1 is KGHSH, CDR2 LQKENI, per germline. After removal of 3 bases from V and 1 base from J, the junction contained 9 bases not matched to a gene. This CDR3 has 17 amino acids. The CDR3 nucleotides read TGTGCCAGCTCACCCCTTCGACAGGGGAAAGGCACAGATACGCAGTATTTT. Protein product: CASSPLRQGKGTDTQYF.

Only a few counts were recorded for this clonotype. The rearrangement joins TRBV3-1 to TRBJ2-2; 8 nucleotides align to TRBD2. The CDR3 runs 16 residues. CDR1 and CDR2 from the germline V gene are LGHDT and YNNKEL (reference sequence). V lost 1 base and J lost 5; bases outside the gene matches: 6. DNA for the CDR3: TGTGCCAGCAGCCAAGGAGTAGCGGGGATTACCGGGGAGCTGTTTTTT. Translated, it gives CASSQGVAGITGELFF.

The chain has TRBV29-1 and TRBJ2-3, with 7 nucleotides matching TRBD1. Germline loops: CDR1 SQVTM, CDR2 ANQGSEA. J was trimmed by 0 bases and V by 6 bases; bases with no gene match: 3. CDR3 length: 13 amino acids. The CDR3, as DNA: TGCAGCGTCGACAGGGTCAGCACAGATACGCAGTATTTT. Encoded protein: CSVDRVSTDTQYF.

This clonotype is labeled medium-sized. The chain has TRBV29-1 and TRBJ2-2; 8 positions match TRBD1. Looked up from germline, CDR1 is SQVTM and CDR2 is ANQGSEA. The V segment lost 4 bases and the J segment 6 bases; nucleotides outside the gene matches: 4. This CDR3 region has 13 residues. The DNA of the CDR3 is TGCAGCGTTGGGACAGGGCCACCCGGGGAGCTGTTTTTT. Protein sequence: CSVGTGPPGELFF.

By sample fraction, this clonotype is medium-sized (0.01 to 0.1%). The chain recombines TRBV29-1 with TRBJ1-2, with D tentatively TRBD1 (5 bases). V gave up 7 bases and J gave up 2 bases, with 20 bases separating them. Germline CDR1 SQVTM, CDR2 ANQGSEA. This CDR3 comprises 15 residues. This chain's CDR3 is CSGRGASRQNYGYTF. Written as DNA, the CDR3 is TGCAGCGGGAGGGGAGCTTCCCGACAGAACTATGGCTACACCTTC.

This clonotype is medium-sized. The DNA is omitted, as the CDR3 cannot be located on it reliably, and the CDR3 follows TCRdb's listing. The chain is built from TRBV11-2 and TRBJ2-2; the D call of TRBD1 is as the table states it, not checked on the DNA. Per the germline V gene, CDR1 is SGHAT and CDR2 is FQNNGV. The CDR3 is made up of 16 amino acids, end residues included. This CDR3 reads CASSSPRARTPGSCFF.

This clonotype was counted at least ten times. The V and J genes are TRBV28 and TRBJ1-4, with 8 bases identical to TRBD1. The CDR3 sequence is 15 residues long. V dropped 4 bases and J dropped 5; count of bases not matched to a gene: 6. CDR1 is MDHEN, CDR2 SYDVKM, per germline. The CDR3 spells CASSSLRGLNEKLFF. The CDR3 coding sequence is TGTGCCAGCAGTTCCCTCAGGGGGCTCAATGAAAAACTGTTTTTT. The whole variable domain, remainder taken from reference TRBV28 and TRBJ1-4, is DVKVTQSSRYLVKRTGEKVFLECVQDMDHENMFWYRQDPGLGLRLIYFSYDVKMKEKGDIPEGYSVSREKKERFSLILESASTNQTSMYLCASSSLRGLNEKLFFGSGTQLSVL.

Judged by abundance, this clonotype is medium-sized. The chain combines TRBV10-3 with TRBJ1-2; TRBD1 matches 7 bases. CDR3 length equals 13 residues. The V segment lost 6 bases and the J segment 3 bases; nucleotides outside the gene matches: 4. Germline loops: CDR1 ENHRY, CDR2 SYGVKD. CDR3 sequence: CAISDGQDYGYTF. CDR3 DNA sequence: TGTGCCATCAGCGACGGACAGGACTATGGCTACACCTTC.

The CDR3, as DNA: TGTGCCAGCAGTTTCCCCCGGACAGGAACCCTAATCACAGATACGCAGTATTTT. Translated, it gives CASSFPRTGTLITDTQYF. The rearrangement uses TRBV12-3 or TRBV12-4 and TRBJ2-3; 7 nucleotides agree with TRBD1. With 3 bases clipped from V and 2 bases from J, the junction kept 14 bases outside the gene matches. CDR3 length: 18 amino acids.

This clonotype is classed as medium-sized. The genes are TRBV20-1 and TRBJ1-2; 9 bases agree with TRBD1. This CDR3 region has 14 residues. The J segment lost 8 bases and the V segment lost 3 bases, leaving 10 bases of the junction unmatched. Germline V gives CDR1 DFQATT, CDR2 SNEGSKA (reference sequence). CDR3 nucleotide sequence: TGCAGTGCTAGGGGAACAGGGGGCGTAGGAGGCTACACCTTC. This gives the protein CSARGTGGVGGYTF.

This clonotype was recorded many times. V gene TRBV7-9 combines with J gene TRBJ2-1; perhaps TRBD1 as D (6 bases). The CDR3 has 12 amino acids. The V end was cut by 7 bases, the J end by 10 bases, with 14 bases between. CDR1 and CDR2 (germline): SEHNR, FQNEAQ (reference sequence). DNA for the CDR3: TGTGCCAGCACAAAACAGGGTATAGAGCAGTTCTTC. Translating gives CASTKQGIEQFF.

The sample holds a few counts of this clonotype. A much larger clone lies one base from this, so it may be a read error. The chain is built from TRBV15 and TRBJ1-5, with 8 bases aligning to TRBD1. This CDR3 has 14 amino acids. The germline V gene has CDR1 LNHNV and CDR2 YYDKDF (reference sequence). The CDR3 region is CATSVGQGVQPQNF. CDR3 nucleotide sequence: TGTGCCACCAGCGTTGGACAGGGTGTCCAGCCCCAGAATTTT.